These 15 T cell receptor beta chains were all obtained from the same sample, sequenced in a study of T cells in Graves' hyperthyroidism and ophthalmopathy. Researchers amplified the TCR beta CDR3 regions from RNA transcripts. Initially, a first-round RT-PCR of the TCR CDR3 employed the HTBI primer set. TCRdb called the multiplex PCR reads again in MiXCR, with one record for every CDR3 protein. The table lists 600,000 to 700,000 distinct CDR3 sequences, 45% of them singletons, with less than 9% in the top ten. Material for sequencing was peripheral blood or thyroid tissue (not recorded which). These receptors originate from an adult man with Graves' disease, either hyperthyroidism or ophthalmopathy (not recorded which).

The CDR3 DNA follows: TGTGCCATCCGTGGCGTCTCTGGTGTCGATGAGCAGTTCTTC. Its translation is CAIRGVSGVDEQFF. The V call is TRBV10-3, the J call TRBJ2-1; unclear D gene. V lost 8 bases and J 8 bases, leaving 19 bases between the germline ends. This CDR3 has 14 residues. CDR1 ENHRY and CDR2 SYGVKD come from the germline V gene.

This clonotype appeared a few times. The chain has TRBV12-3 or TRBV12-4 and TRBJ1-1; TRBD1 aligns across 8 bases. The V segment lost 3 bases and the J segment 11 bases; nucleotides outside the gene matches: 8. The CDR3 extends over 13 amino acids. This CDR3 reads CASSFSTGVGAFF. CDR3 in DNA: TGTGCCAGCAGTTTCTCGACAGGGGTGGGGGCTTTCTTT.

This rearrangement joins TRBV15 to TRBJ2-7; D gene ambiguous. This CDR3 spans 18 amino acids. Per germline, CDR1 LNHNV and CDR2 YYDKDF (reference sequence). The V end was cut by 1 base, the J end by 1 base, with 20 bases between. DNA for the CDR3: TGTGCCACCAGCAGAGGGGCAGGCCGTTCCGTACGATCCTACGAGCAGTACTTC. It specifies CATSRGAGRSVRSYEQYF. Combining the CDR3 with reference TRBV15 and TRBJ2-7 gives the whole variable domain DAMVIQNPRYQVTQFGKPVTLSCSQTLNHNVMYWYQQKSSQAPKLLFHYYDKDFNNEADTPDNFQSRRPNTSFCFLDIRSPGLGDTAMYLCATSRGAGRSVRSYEQYFGPGTRLTVT.

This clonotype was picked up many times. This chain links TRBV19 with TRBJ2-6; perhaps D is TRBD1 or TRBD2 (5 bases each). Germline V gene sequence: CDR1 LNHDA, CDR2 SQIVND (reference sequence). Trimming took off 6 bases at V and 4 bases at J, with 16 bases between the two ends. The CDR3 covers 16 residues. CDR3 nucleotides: TGTGCCAGTAGCTCCTGGGGGATGAGAGGGGCCAACGTCCTGACTTTC. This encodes CASSSWGMRGANVLTF. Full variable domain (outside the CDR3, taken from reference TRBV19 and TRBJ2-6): DGGITQSPKYLFRKEGQNVTLSCEQNLNHDAMYWYRQDPGQGLRLIYYSQIVNDFQKGDIAEGYSVSREKKESFPLTVTSAQKNPTAFYLCASSSWGMRGANVLTFGAGSRLTVL.

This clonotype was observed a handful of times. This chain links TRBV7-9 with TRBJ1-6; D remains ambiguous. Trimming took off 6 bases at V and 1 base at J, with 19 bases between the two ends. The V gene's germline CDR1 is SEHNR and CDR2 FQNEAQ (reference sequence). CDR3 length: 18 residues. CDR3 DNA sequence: TGTGCCAGCAGTTACTCCGTCCTCCGGGCGTCCTATAATTCACCCCTCCACTTT. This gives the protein CASSYSVLRASYNSPLHF.

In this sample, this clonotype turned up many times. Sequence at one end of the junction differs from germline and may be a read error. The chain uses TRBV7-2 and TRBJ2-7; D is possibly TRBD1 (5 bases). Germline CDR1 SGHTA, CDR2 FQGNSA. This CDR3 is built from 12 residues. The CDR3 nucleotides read TGCGCCAGCAGCTGGCAGGGCCACGAGCAGTACTTC. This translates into CASSWQGHEQYF.

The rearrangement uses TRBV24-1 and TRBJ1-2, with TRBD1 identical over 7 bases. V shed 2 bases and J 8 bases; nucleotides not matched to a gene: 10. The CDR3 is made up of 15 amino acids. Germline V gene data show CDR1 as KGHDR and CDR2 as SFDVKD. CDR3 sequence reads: CATSDSNTGARGYTF. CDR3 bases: TGTGCCACCAGTGATTCGAACACAGGGGCGCGCGGCTACACCTTC.

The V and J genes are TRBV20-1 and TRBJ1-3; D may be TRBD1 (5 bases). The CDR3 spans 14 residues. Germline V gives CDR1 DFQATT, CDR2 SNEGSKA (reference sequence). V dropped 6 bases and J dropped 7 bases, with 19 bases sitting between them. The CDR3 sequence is CSAGRGGSLNTIYF. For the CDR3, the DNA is TGCAGTGCCGGGCGGGGGGGATCTCTTAACACCATATATTTT.

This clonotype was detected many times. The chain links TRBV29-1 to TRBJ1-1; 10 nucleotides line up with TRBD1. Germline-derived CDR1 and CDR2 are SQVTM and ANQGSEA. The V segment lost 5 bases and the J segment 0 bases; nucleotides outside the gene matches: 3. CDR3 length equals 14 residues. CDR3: CSVSTGGVNTEAFF. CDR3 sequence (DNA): TGCAGCGTTTCGACAGGGGGCGTGAACACTGAAGCTTTCTTT.

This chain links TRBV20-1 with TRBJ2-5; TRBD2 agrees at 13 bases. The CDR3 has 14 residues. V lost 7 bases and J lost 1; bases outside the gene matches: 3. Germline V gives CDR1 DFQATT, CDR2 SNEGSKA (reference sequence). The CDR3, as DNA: TGCAGTGGGACTAGCGGGGGACTCCAAGAGACCCAGTACTTC. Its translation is CSGTSGGLQETQYF.

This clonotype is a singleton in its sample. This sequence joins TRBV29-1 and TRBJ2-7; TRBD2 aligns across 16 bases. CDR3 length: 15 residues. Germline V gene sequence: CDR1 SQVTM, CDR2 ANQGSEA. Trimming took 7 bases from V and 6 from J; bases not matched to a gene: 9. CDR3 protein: CSANSGTSGRVEQYF. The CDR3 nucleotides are TGCAGCGCTAACTCCGGGACTAGCGGGAGGGTCGAGCAGTACTTC.

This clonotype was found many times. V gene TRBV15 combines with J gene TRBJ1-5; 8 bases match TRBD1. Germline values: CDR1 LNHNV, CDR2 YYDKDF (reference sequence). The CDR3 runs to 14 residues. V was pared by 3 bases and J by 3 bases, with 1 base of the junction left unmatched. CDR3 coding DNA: TGTGCCACCAGCAGGGACAGGGTCAATCAGCCCCAGCATTTT. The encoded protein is CATSRDRVNQPQHF.

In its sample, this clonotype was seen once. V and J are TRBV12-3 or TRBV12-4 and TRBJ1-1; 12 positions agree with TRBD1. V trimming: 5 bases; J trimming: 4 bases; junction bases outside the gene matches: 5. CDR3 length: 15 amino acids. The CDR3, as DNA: TGTGCCAGCAGTGCGGGACAGGGGGCTTTCACTGAAGCTTTCTTT. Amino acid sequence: CASSAGQGAFTEAFF.

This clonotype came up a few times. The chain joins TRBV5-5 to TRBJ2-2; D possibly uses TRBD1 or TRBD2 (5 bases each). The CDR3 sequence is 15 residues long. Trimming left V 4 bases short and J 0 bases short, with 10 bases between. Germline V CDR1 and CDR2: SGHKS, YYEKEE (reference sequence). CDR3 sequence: CASSNGAANTGELFF. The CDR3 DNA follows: TGTGCCAGCAGCAACGGGGCCGCGAACACCGGGGAGCTGTTTTTT.

The CDR3 sequence is CASSEKRSLLYEQYF. The DNA of the CDR3 is TGCGCCAGCAGTGAGAAGCGTTCCCTCCTATACGAGCAGTACTTC. The chain combines TRBV10-2 with TRBJ2-7, with no clear D. Trimming left V 2 bases short and J 4 bases short, with 15 bases between. Germline loops: CDR1 WSHSY, CDR2 SAAADI. This CDR3 is 15 amino acids long.